The 13 T cell receptor beta chains listed next were all sequenced from one sample in a study of T cells in Graves' hyperthyroidism and ophthalmopathy. The TCR beta CDR3 regions underwent amplification using RNA transcripts as the source. With the HTBI primer set, the TCR CDR3 went through a first round of RT-PCR. TCRdb re-analysed the multiplex PCR reads in MiXCR, keeping a single row per CDR3 protein. Seen here are 550,000 to 600,000 distinct CDR3 sequences, approximately 15% observed once, and the top ten hold roughly 18%. Sequenced input: blood. The source is a young woman with Graves' hyperthyroidism.

This clonotype has more than one count but fewer than ten. J is TRBJ1-2 and V is TRBV6-2 or TRBV6-3; 7 bases line up with TRBD1. The J segment lost 2 bases and the V segment lost 0 bases, leaving 0 bases of the junction unmatched. The CDR3 has 14 residues. The germline V gene has CDR1 MNHEY and CDR2 SVGEGT. The CDR3 sequence: CASSYSGQNYGYTF. CDR3 coding DNA: TGTGCCAGCAGTTACTCGGGACAGAACTATGGCTACACCTTC.

This clonotype was counted between two and nine times. The V gene is TRBV12-3 or TRBV12-4, the J gene TRBJ1-2; D unclear. This CDR3 has 13 amino acids. Trimming removed 2 bases at V and 6 bases at J, with 10 bases between. CDR3 region: CASSLRDPHGYTF. In nucleotides, the CDR3 is TGTGCCAGCAGTTTACGGGATCCCCATGGCTACACCTTC.

V and J are TRBV6-1 and TRBJ1-5; D perhaps matches TRBD1 (5 bases). The CDR3 has 16 amino acids. The germline CDR1 and CDR2 sequences are MNHNS and SASEGT. V was cut by 6 bases and J by 2 bases, with 17 bases left in between. The chain's CDR3 is CASSSAVGAGNQPQHF. CDR3 DNA sequence: TGTGCCAGCAGCTCCGCGGTTGGGGCAGGCAATCAGCCCCAGCATTTT.

This clonotype was picked up many times. V gene TRBV6-1 combines with J gene TRBJ2-5; a weak D match, TRBD2 (6 bases). Germline values: CDR1 MNHNS, CDR2 SASEGT. V was shortened by 7 bases and J by 0 bases, with 18 bases between the two germline ends. The CDR3 spans 16 residues. The CDR3 bases are TGTGCCAGCACCCCTCGGGGGAGCGCGTACCAAGAGACCCAGTACTTC. Protein sequence: CASTPRGSAYQETQYF.

The table lists this clonotype with many counts. J is TRBJ2-2 and V is TRBV12-3 or TRBV12-4; TRBD2 matches 10 bases. The CDR3 consists of 12 residues. V was pared by 11 bases and J by 5 bases, with 2 bases of the junction left unmatched. Written as DNA, the CDR3 is TGTGCCGTACTAGCGGGAACCGGGGAGCTGTTTTTT. Its protein is CAVLAGTGELFF.

This clonotype was seen a handful of times. CDR3 DNA sequence: TGTGCCAGTAGTACAAGCGGGACACCCTACAATGAGCAGTTCTTC. Encoded protein: CASSTSGTPYNEQFF. The V call is TRBV19, the J call TRBJ2-1, with a possible D match to TRBD2 (7 bases). Deletions cut 4 bases from V and 2 bases from J, with 12 bases between. The germline V gene encodes CDR1 LNHDA and CDR2 SQIVND (reference sequence). This CDR3 has 15 amino acids.

This sequence joins TRBV14 and TRBJ2-4; D is perhaps TRBD2 (6 bases). Per germline, CDR1 SGHDN and CDR2 FVKESK. This CDR3 is built from 17 residues. The V gene lost 1 base and the J gene lost 8 bases, with 21 bases spanning the gap. The CDR3 loop is CASSQAPSVSGGDIQYF. CDR3 DNA sequence: TGTGCCAGCAGCCAAGCCCCTAGCGTATCTGGTGGAGACATTCAGTACTTC.

The chain employs TRBV4-2 and TRBJ2-5; 8 nucleotides align to TRBD2. This CDR3 region has 15 residues. Germline-derived CDR1 and CDR2 are LGHNA and YNFKEQ. The V segment lost 5 bases and the J segment 5 bases; nucleotides outside the gene matches: 10. This CDR3 reads CASSYGRGAGETQYF. The CDR3 region has the DNA TGTGCCAGCAGCTATGGGCGGGGGGCCGGGGAGACCCAGTACTTC.

This clonotype was detected ten times or more. This chain uses TRBV19 with TRBJ2-1; 7 bases match TRBD2. V gave up 3 bases and J gave up 6 bases; unmatched junction bases: 11. CDR1 LNHDA and CDR2 SQIVND come from the germline V gene (reference sequence). The CDR3 sequence is 16 residues long. In DNA, the CDR3 is TGTGCCAGTAGTATCAGAAGCGGGAAGGGCGTCAATGAGCAGTTCTTC. Protein: CASSIRSGKGVNEQFF.

V is TRBV7-2 and J is TRBJ2-3; 11 bases align to TRBD2. The V and J ends lost 5 bases and 2 bases, in that order; junction bases with no gene match: 9. The CDR3 length is 17 residues. CDR1 is SGHTA and CDR2 is FQGNSA in the germline V gene. DNA for the CDR3: TGTGCCAGCAGCCTGGGTCGGACTAGCGGGCCCACAGATACGCAGTATTTT. It codes for CASSLGRTSGPTDTQYF.

J is TRBJ2-3 and V is TRBV20-1, with D perhaps being TRBD1 or TRBD2 (6 bases each). Trimming cost V 2 bases and J 4 bases, with 13 bases left between them. The CDR3 sequence is 14 residues long. Per the germline V gene, CDR1 is DFQATT and CDR2 is SNEGSKA (reference sequence). This CDR3 is CSARPGGAADTQYF. In nucleotides, the CDR3 is TGCAGTGCTAGACCCGGGGGCGCGGCAGATACGCAGTATTTT.

For this clonotype: No DNA is shown, since the ends of the CDR3 on it are uncertain; the CDR3 is the one TCRdb lists. The gene calls are TRBV12-3 or TRBV12-4 and TRBJ2-3; TRBD1, the table's D call, was not compared with the DNA. Counting both end residues, the CDR3 totals 22 amino acids. This chain's CDR3 is CASSLARSVEQYFGPGTDTQYF.

The chain is built from TRBV7-2 and TRBJ2-7; TRBD2 aligns across 12 bases. The V and J ends lost 0 bases and 7 bases, in that order; junction bases with no gene match: 4. The CDR3 is 15 residues long. CDR1 is SGHTA and CDR2 is FQGNSA in the germline V gene. Here the CDR3 reads CASSLALAGGQEQYF. In DNA form, the CDR3 reads TGTGCCAGCAGCTTAGCGCTAGCGGGGGGGCAAGAGCAGTACTTC.